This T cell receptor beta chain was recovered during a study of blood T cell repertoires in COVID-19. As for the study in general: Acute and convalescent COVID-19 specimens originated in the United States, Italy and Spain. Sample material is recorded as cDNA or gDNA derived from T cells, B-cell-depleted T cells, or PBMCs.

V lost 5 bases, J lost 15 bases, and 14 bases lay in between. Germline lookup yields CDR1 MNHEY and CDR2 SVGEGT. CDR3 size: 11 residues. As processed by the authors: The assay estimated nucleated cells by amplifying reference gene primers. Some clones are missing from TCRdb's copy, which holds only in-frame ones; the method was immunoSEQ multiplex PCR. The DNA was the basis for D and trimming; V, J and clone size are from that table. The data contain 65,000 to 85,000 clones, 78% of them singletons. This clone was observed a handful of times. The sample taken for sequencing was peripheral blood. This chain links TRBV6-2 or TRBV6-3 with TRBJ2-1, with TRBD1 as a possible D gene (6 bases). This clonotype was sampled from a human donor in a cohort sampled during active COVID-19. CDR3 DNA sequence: TGTGCCAGCAGTCTCTCAGGGGATCCGTTCTTC. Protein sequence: CASSLSGDPFF.